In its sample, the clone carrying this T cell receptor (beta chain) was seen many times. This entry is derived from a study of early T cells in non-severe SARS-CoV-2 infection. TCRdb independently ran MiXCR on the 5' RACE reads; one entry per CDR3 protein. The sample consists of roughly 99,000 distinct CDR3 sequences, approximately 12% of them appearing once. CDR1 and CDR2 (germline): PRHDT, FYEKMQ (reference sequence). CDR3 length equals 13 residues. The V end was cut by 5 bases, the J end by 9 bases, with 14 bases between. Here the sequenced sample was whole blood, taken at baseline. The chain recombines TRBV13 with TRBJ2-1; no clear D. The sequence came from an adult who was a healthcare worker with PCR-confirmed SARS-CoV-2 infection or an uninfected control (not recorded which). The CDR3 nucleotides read TGTGCCAGCAGCCCAGGACCGACCGCTGAGCAGTTCTTC. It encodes CASSPGPTAEQFF.